This TCR beta chain was captured by sequencing in a study of radiotherapy plus CTLA-4 blockade in lung cancer. Study overall: Overall, around 18% of patients showed an objective response, while roughly 28% attained disease control. The study's findings and limits: Early blood T cell clone changes and increased post-radiation serum interferon-beta were reportedly the strongest response predictors. TCR clones from tumors expanded in blood after radiotherapy plus ipilimumab.

Germline CDR1 reads LNHDA; CDR2 reads SQIVND (reference sequence). J was trimmed by 3 bases and V by 10 bases; bases with no gene match: 11. There are 15 residues in the CDR3. As concerns this clone: Its cognate antigen is unknown.

Assay used: immunoSEQ multiplex PCR; TCRdb lists only in-frame clones, some missing. The sample shows 50,000 to 60,000 clones, roughly 79% of them seen only once. With ipilimumab providing CTLA-4 blockade, focal radiation was administered to patients who had chemo-refractory metastatic non-small-cell lung cancer. The origin of this receptor is a human donor with non-small cell lung cancer whose response to radiotherapy plus ipilimumab could not be evaluated. The chain couples TRBV19 to TRBJ2-3, with 9 positions matching TRBD2. This specimen consisted of peripheral blood, obtained from a patient treated with radiotherapy plus ipilimumab. In nucleotides, the CDR3 is TGTGCCACCACCCAACTAGCGGGTCTTACAGATACGCAGTATTTT. Amino acids: CATTQLAGLTDTQYF.